What follows describes a single T cell receptor (beta chain). Its target is unknown. This sample is drawn from a study of cytomegalovirus exposure and HLA in healthy donors. Study information: Just over 80% of approximately 400 genotyped donors fell in the Caucasian-associated ancestry cluster.

Germline V lookup: CDR1 SGHVS, CDR2 FQNEAQ. The CDR3 runs to 16 residues. Trimming removed 1 base from V and 4 bases from J; junction bases left unmatched: 7. Use of 60 Vbeta and 13 Jbeta primers characterized the PCR. The method was immunoSEQ multiplex PCR; TCRdb's version includes in-frame clones alone and lacks a portion of them. The sample contains around 150,000 clones, just under 80% of which appear only once. Findings and caveats of the study: Later analysis indicated greater clonal expansion among HLA-associated TCR beta chains than among equally common other chains.

The V and J genes are TRBV7-8 and TRBJ2-7; 10 bases map to TRBD2. This receptor was identified in a man aged 30-40 years in good health. The sequenced sample was PBMCs. The CDR3 spells CASSLGGAGGPYEQYF. CDR3 in DNA: TGTGCCAGCAGCTTAGGGGGAGCGGGAGGGCCGTACGAGCAGTACTTC.